Described below is a single T cell receptor (beta chain) sequence and its context. From germline, CDR1 is MGHRA and CDR2 YSYEKL. The CDR3 is 19 residues long. With 0 bases clipped from V and 2 bases from J, the junction kept 16 bases outside the gene matches. This sample stems from a study of blood T cell repertoires in COVID-19. Study overall: Material from acute and convalescent COVID-19 was sourced from the United States, Italy and Spain. PBMCs, B-cell-depleted T cells, or T cells provided the cDNA or gDNA that made up the material.

As processed by the authors: Amplification of reference gene primers was used by the study to estimate nucleated cell counts. Method: immunoSEQ multiplex PCR; TCRdb's copy keeps in-frame clones and lacks some. V and J calls and clone size are those listed in that table; D and trimming were worked out from the DNA. The sample contains some 460,000 clones, 80% to 90% of which appear only once. The sample was peripheral blood. The chain recombines TRBV4-1 with TRBJ2-7, with 7 bases aligning to TRBD2. The sequence was collected from a woman in her 30s with acute or convalescent COVID-19. In nucleotides, the CDR3 is TGCGCCAGCAGCCAAGATGGCGCTGATGGGGGGGTGGGTCCCTACGAGCAGTACTTC. It codes for CASSQDGADGGVGPYEQYF.